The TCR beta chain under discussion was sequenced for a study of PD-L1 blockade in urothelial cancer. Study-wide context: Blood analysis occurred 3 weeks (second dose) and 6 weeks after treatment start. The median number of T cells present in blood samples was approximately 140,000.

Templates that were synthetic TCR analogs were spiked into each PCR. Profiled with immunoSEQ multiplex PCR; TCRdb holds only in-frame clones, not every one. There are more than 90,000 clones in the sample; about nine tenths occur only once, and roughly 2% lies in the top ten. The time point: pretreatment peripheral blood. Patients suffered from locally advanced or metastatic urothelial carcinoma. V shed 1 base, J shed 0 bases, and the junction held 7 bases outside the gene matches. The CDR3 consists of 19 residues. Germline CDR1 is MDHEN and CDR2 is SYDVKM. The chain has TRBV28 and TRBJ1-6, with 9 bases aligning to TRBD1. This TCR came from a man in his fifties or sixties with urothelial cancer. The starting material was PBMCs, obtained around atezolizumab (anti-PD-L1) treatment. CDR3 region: CASSLYSGTGSSYNSPLHF. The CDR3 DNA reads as TGTGCCAGCAGTTTATACTCCGGGACAGGGAGCTCCTATAATTCACCCCTCCACTTT.